Listed below are T cell receptor beta chains from one sample, sequenced in a study of PD-1 blockade in classical Hodgkin lymphoma. Profiled with immunoSEQ multiplex PCR; TCRdb holds only in-frame clones, not every one. The sample shows 20,000 to 25,000 clones, about 68% of them seen only once. The specimen was peripheral blood mononuclear cells (PBMCs), collected before the fourth cycle of nivolumab. The receptors were sampled from a human donor with classical Hodgkin lymphoma. Each CDR3 is given with its conserved first and last residue. Each record gives: D gene, clone size, J gene, V gene, CDR3 DNA, CDR3 protein. A D gene is named only where the DNA matches it firmly. The size field is filled for only some rows; it gives once, few, many or a size class.

>TRBD2|few|TRBJ2-4|TRBV5-1
TGCGCCAGCAGCTCTAATCCGGGACTAGCGGGAATGGCCAAAAACATTCAGTACTTC
CASSSNPGLAGMAKNIQYF
>-|-|TRBJ2-2|TRBV1
TGCACCAGCAGCGTCACTTCGCGCCTCACCGGGGAGCTGTTTTTT
CTSSVTSRLTGELFF
>-|-|TRBJ2-3|TRBV14
TGTGCCAGCAGCCAAGGAGGAGGGGGCACGCAGTATTTT
CASSQGGGGTQYF
>-|few|TRBJ2-2|TRBV6-6
TGTGCCAGCAGTCCTAATCCCTCCGGGGAGCTGTTTTTT
CASSPNPSGELFF
>-|-|TRBJ2-2|TRBV7-8
TGTGCCAGCAGCTCCCGCCGGGGATACGGGGAGCTGTTTTTT
CASSSRRGYGELFF
>-|few|TRBJ1-3|TRBV7-9
TGTGCCAGCAGCTCCCCCCCTGGAAACACCATATATTTT
CASSSPPGNTIYF
>TRBD2|-|TRBJ2-4|TRBV10-3
TGTGCCATCAGGGAGGGACTAGCGGGAGTAATGGCCAAAAACATTCAGTACTTC
CAIREGLAGVMAKNIQYF
>TRBD2|once|TRBJ2-7|TRBV6-5
TGTGCCAGCAGTCTGAGCGGGAGAGGGGTCGAGCAGTACTTC
CASSLSGRGVEQYF
>-|-|TRBJ1-1|TRBV7-2
TGTGCCAGCAGCCAGACAGGGAACACTGAAGCTTTCTTT
CASSQTGNTEAFF
>TRBD2|-|TRBJ2-3|TRBV7-2
TGTGCCAGCAGCCCCCTGGGCGGCGGGAGGGACACAGATACGCAGTATTTT
CASSPLGGGRDTDTQYF
>TRBD2|once|TRBJ2-7|TRBV6-5
TGTGCCAGCAGCCGTGGGGCGGGAGGGCCTTACGAGCAGTACTTC
CASSRGAGGPYEQYF
>-|-|TRBJ2-3|TRBV13
TGTGCCAGCAGTGCGAGCGGTAGCACAGATACGCAGTATTTT
CASSASGSTDTQYF
>TRBD1|-|TRBJ1-5|TRBV19
TGTGCCAGTAGTACCCCCAGGGGGTACGACAATCAGCCCCAGCATTTT
CASSTPRGYDNQPQHF
>-|-|TRBJ2-1|TRBV29-1
TGCACCGCATCGGTATTCGACAATGAGCAGTTCTTC
CTASVFDNEQFF
>TRBD2|-|TRBJ2-7|TRBV9
TGTGCCAGCAGCGTAGGTAGTAGCGGGAGGGATGAGCAGTACTTC
CASSVGSSGRDEQYF
>-|-|TRBJ1-1|TRBV5-1
TGCGCCAGCAGCGCCCAAGGGGGGGCTATCACTGAAGCTTTCTTT
CASSAQGGAITEAFF
>TRBD1|few|TRBJ2-7|TRBV10-3
TGTGCCATCAGTGGATCTGAGGGGGCGGGCGAGCAGTACTTC
CAISGSEGAGEQYF
>TRBD2|-|TRBJ2-5|TRBV7-7
TGTGCTAGCAGCTTAGGACTAGCGGGAGGCCAAGAGACCCAGTACTTC
CASSLGLAGGQETQYF
>TRBD2|-|TRBJ2-5|TRBV15
TGTGCCACCAGCACCGGACTAGCGGGAGCGAGGCAAGAGACCCAGTACTTC
CATSTGLAGARQETQYF
>-|-|TRBJ2-7|TRBV6-5
TGTGCCAGCAGTTACTCGATTCAGCCGCGAGCGAACGAGCAGTACTTC
CASSYSIQPRANEQYF
>TRBD1|-|TRBJ2-1|TRBV10-1
TGCGCCAGCAGTGAGGGGACAGGGGGGTACAATGAGCAGTTCTTC
CASSEGTGGYNEQFF
>-|once|TRBJ2-3|TRBV2
TGTGCCAGCAGGGAGAGGGGAGATACGCAGTATTTT
CASRERGDTQYF
>-|-|TRBJ1-2|TRBV5-1
TGCGCCAGCAGCCCGGGAGTGGGGCAGACCTGGGGAGGCTACACCTTC
CASSPGVGQTWGGYTF
>-|-|TRBJ2-7|TRBV18
TGTGCCAGCTCACCAACCCGACCTCCCTACGAGCAGTACTTC
CASSPTRPPYEQYF
>TRBD2|once|TRBJ2-7|TRBV20-1
TGCAGTATGAGCGGGAGCTACGAGCAGTACTTC
CSMSGSYEQYF